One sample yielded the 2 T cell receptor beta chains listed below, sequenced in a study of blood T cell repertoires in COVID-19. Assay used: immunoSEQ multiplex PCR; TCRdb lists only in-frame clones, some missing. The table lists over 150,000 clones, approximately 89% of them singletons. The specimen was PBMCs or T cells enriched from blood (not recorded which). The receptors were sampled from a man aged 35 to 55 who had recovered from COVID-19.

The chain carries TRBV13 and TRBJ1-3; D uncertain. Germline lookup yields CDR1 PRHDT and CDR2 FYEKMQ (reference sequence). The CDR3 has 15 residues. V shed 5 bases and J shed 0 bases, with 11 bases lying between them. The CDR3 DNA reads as TGTGCCAGCAGCACACGATGGTCCTCTGGAAACACCATATATTTT. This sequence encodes CASSTRWSSGNTIYF.

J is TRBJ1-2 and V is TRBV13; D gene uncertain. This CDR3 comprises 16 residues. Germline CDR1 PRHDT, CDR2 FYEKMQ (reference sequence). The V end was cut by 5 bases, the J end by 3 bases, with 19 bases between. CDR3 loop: CASSTTMDFDYYGYTF. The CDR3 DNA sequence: TGTGCCAGCAGCACCACAATGGACTTCGACTACTATGGCTACACCTTC. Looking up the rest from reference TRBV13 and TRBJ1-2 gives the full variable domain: AAGVIQSPRHLIKEKRETATLKCYPIPRHDTVYWYQQGPGQDPQFLISFYEKMQSDKGSIPDRFSAQQFSDYHSELNMSSLELGDSALYFCASSTTMDFDYYGYTFGSGTRLTVV.